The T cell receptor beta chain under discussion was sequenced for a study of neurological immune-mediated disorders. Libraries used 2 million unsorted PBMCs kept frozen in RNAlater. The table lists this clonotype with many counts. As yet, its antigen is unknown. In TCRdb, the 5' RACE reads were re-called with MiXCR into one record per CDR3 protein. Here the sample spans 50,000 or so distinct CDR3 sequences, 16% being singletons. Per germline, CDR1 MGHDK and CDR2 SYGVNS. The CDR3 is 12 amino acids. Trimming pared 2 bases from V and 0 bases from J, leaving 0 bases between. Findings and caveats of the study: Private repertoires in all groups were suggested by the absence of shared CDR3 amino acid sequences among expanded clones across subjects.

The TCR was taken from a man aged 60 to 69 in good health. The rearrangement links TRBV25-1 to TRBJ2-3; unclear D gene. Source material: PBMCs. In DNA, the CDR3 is TGTGCCAGCAGTGAAAGCACAGATACGCAGTATTTT. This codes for CASSESTDTQYF. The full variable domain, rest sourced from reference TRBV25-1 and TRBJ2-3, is EADIYQTPRYLVIGTGKKITLECSQTMGHDKMYWYQQDPGMELHLIHYSYGVNSTEKGDLSSESTVSRIRTEHFPLTLESARPSHTSQYLCASSESTDTQYFGPGTRLTVL.